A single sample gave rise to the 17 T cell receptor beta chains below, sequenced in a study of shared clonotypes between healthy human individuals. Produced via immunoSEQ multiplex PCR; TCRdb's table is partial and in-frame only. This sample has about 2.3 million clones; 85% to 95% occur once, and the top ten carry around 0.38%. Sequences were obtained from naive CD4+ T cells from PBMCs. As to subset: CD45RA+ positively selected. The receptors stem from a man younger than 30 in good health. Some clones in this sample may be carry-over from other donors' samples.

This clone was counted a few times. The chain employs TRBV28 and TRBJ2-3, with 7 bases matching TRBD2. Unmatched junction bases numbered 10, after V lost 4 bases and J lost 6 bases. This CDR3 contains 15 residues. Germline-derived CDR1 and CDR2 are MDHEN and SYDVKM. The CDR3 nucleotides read TGTGCCAGCAGTTCCGAGCGGGATGGAGGCGATACGCAGTATTTT. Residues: CASSSERDGGDTQYF.

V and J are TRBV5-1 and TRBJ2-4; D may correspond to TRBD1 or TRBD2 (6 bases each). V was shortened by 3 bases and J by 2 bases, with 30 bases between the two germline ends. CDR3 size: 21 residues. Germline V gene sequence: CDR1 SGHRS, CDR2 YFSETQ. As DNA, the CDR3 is TGCGCCAGCAGCTACCCTTCGAGCGGGCCCCCTGTGGGGGACACCAAAAACATTCAGTACTTC. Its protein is CASSYPSSGPPVGDTKNIQYF.

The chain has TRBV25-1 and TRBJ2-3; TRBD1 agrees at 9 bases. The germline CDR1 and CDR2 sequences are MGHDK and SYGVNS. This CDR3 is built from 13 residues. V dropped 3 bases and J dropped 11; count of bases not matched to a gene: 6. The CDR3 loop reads CASSDLDRGLQYF. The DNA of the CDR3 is TGTGCCAGCAGTGATCTGGACAGGGGCTTGCAGTATTTT.

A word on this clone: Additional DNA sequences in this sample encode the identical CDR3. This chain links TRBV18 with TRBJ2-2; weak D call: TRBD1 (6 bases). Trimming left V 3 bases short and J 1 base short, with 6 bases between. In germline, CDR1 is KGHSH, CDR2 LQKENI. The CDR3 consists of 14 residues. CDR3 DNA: TGTGCCAGCTCACCGACAGGGAACACCGGGGAGCTGTTTTTT. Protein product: CASSPTGNTGELFF. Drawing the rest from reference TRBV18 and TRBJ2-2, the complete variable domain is NAGVMQNPRHLVRRRGQEARLRCSPMKGHSHVYWYRQLPEEGLKFMVYLQKENIIDESGMPKERFSAEFPKEGPSILRIQQVVRGDSAAYFCASSPTGNTGELFFGEGSRLTVL.

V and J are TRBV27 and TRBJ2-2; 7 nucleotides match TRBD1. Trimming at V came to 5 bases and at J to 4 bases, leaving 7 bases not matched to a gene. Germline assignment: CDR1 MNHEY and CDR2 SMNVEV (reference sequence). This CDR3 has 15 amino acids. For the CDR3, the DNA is TGTGCCAGCAGTCCTCGGGCAGGGGGCACCGGGGAGCTGTTTTTT. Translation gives CASSPRAGGTGELFF.

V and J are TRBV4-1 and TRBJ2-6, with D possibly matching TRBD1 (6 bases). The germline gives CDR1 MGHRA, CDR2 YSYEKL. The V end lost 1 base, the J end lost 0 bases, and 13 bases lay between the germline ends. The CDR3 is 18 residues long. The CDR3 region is CASSQVVTGPSGANVLTF. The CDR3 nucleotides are TGCGCCAGCAGCCAAGTTGTGACAGGTCCCTCTGGGGCCAACGTCCTGACTTTC.

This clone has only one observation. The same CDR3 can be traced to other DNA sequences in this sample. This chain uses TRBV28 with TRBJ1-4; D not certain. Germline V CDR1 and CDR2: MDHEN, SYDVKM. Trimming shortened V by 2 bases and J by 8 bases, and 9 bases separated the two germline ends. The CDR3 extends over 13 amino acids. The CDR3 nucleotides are TGTGCCAGCAGTTTAACGGGCGGCGAAAAACTGTTTTTT. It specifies CASSLTGGEKLFF. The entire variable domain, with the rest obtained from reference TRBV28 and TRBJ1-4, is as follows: DVKVTQSSRYLVKRTGEKVFLECVQDMDHENMFWYRQDPGLGLRLIYFSYDVKMKEKGDIPEGYSVSREKKERFSLILESASTNQTSMYLCASSLTGGEKLFFGSGTQLSVL.

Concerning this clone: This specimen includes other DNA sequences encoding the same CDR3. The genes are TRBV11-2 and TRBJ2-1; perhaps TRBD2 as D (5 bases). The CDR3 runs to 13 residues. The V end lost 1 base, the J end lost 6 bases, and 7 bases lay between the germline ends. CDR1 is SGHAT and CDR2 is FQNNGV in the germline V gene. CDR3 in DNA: TGTGCCAGCAGCTTAGGACTACCCAATGAGCAGTTCTTC. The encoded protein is CASSLGLPNEQFF.

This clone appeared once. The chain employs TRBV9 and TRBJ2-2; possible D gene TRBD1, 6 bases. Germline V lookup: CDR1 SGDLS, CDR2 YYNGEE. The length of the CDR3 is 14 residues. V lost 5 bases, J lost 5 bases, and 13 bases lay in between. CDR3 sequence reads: CASSQQGGTGELFF. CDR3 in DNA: TGTGCCAGCAGTCAACAGGGTGGAACCGGGGAGCTGTTTTTT. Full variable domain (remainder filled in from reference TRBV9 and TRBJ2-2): DSGVTQTPKHLITATGQRVTLRCSPRSGDLSVYWYQQSLDQGLQFLIQYYNGEERAKGNILERFSAQQFPDLHSELNLSSLELGDSALYFCASSQQGGTGELFFGEGSRLTVL.

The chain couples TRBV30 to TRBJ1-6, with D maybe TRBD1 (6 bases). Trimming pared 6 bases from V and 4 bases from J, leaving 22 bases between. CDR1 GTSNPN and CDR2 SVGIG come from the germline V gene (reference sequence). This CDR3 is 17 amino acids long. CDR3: CACQLKYGTRYNSPLHF. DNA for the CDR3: TGTGCCTGCCAATTGAAGTACGGGACAAGGTATAATTCACCCCTCCACTTT.

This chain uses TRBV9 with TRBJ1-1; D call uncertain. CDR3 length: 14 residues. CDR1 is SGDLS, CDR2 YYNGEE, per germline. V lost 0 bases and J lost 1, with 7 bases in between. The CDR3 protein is CASSVAGRNTEAFF. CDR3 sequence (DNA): TGTGCCAGCAGCGTAGCCGGGCGGAACACTGAAGCTTTCTTT.

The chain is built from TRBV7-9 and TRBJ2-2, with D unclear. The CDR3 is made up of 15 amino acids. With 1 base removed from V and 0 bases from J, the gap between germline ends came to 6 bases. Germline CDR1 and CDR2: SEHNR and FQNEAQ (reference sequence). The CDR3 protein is CASSLVNPNTGELFF. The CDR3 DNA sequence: TGTGCCAGCAGCTTAGTCAACCCGAACACCGGGGAGCTGTTTTTT.

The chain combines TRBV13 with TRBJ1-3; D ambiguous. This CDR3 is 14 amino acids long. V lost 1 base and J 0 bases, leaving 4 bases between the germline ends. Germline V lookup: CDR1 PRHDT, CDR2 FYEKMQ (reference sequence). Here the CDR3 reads CASSLVNSGNTIYF. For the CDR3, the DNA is TGTGCCAGCAGCTTAGTCAACTCTGGAAACACCATATATTTT. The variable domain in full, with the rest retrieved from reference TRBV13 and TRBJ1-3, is AAGVIQSPRHLIKEKRETATLKCYPIPRHDTVYWYQQGPGQDPQFLISFYEKMQSDKGSIPDRFSAQQFSDYHSELNMSSLELGDSALYFCASSLVNSGNTIYFGEGSWLTVV.

For the CDR3, the DNA is TGTGCCAGCAGTTTAAAGCGGCGGGACCCCTACGAGCAGTACTTC. Protein: CASSLKRRDPYEQYF. This chain connects TRBV28 to TRBJ2-7, with D tentatively TRBD2 (6 bases). This CDR3 is built from 15 residues. Germline V gene sequence: CDR1 MDHEN, CDR2 SYDVKM. Trimming left V 2 bases short and J 2 bases short, with 13 bases between.

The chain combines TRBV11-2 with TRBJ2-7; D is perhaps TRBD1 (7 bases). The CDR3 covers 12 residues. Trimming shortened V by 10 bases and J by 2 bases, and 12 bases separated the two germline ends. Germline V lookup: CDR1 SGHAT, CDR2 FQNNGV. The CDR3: CATQGGTYEQYF. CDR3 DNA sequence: TGTGCCACTCAGGGGGGAACCTACGAGCAGTACTTC.

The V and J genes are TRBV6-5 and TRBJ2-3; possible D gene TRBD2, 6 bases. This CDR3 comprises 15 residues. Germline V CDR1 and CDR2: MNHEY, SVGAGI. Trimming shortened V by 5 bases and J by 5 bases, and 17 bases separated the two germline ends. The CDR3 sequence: CASSPGTLLKDTQYF. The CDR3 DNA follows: TGTGCCAGCAGTCCCGGGACTCTCCTTAAAGATACGCAGTATTTT.

CDR3 protein: CARSLEVGGGTSGIRLNIQYF. Written as DNA, the CDR3 is TGTGCCAGAAGCTTGGAGGTAGGAGGAGGGACTAGCGGGATACGGTTAAACATTCAGTACTTC. V gene TRBV5-3 combines with J gene TRBJ2-4; 13 nucleotides match TRBD2. TRBV5-3 is an ORF for which the function is uncertain. With 0 bases clipped from V and 6 bases from J, the junction kept 18 bases outside the gene matches. This CDR3 region has 21 residues.